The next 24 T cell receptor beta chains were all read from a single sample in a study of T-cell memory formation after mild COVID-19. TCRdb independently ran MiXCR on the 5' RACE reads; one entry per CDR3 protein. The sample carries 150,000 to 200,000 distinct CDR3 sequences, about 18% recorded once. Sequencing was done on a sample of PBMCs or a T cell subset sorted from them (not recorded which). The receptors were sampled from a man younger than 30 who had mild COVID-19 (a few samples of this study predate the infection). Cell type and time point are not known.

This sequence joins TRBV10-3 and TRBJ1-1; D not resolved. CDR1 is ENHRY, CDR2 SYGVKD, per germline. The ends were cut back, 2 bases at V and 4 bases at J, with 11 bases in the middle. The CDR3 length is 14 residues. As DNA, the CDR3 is TGTGCCATCAGTGAGCGGCCAGCTGCCACTGAAGCTTTCTTT. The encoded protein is CAISERPAATEAFF.

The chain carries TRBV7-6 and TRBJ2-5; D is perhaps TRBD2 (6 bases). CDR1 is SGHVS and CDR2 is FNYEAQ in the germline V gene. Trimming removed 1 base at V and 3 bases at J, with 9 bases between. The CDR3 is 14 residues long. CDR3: CASSLESSEETQYF. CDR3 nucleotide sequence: TGTGCCAGCAGCTTAGAATCTAGCGAAGAGACCCAGTACTTC.

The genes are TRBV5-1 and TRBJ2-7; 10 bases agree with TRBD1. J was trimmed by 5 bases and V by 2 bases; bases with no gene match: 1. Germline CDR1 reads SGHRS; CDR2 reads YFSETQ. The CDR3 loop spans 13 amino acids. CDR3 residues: CASSFGTGDEQYF. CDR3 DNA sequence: TGCGCCAGCAGCTTTGGGACAGGGGACGAGCAGTACTTC.

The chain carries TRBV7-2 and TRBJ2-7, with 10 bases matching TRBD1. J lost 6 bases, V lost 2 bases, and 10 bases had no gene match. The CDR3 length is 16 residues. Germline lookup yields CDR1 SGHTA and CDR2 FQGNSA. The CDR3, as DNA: TGTGCCAGCAGCTTAAGAGGACAGGGGGTAGTAGGCGAGCAGTACGTC. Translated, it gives CASSLRGQGVVGEQYV.

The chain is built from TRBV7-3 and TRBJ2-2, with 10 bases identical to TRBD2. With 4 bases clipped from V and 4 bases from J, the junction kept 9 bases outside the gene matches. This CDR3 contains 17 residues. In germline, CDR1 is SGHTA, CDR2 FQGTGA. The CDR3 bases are TGTGCCAGCAGCTCAAGCGGGGGGGCCAAGAGCACCGGGGAGCTGTTTTTT. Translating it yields CASSSSGGAKSTGELFF. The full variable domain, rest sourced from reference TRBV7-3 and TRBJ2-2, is GAGVSQTPSNKVTEKGKYVELRCDPISGHTALYWYRQSLGQGPEFLIYFQGTGAADDSGLPNDRFFAVRPEGSVSTLKIQRTERGDSAVYLCASSSSGGAKSTGELFFGEGSRLTVL.

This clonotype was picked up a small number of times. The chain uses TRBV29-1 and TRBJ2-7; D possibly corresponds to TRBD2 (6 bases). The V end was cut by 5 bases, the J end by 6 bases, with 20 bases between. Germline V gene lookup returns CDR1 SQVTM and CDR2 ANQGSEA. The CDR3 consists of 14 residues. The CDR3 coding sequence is TGCAGCGTTCGTCCAGGAGGGCCAGAGGGCGAGCAGTACGTC. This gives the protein CSVRPGGPEGEQYV.

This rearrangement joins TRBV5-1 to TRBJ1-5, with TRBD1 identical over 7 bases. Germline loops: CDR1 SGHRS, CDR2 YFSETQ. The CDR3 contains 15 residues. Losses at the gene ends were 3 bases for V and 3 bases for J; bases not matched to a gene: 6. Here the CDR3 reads CASSSTGDFNQPQHF. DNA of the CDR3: TGCGCCAGCAGCTCCACAGGGGATTTCAATCAGCCCCAGCATTTT.

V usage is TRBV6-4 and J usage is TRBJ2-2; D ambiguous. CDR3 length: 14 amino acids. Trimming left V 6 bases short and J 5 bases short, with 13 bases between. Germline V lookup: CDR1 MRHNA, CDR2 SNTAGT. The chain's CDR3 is CASRHEVQTGELFF. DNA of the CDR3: TGTGCCAGCAGGCACGAGGTCCAAACCGGGGAGCTGTTTTTT.

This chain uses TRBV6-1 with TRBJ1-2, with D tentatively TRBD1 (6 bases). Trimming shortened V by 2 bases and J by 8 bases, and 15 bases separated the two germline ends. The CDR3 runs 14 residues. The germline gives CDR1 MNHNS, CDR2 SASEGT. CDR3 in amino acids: CASSEISGAWGYTF. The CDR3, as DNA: TGTGCCAGCAGTGAAATATCGGGGGCGTGGGGCTACACCTTC.

The CDR3 region is CSVEDHSLEAFF. For the CDR3, the DNA is TGCAGCGTTGAAGATCACAGTCTTGAAGCTTTCTTT. The chain combines TRBV29-1 with TRBJ1-1; no firm D call. Trimming removed 0 bases at V and 7 bases at J, with 9 bases between. Germline CDR1 is SQVTM and CDR2 is ANQGSEA. This CDR3 contains 12 residues.

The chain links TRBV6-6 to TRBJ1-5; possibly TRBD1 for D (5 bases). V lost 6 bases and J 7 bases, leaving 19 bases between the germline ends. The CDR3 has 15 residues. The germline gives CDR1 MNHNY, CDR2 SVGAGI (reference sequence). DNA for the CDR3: TGTGCCAGCAGAAAAGGAGGGCAGGGAGGACAGCCCCAGCATTTT. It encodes CASRKGGQGGQPQHF.

This CDR3 reads CASSPGQGAETEAFF. The CDR3 bases are TGTGCCAGCAGCCCTGGACAGGGGGCAGAGACTGAAGCTTTCTTT. This rearrangement joins TRBV7-9 to TRBJ1-1, with TRBD1 matching over 11 bases. The germline CDR1 and CDR2 sequences are SEHNR and FQNEAQ (reference sequence). Germline trimming cut 5 bases from V and 5 bases from J; bases unmatched to any gene: 7. CDR3 length: 15 amino acids.

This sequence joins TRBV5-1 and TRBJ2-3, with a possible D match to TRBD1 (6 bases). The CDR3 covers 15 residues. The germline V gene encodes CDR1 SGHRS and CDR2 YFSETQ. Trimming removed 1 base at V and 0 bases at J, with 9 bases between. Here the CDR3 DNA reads TGCGCCAGCAGCTTGACAGGGTTGAGCACAGATACGCAGTATTTT. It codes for CASSLTGLSTDTQYF.

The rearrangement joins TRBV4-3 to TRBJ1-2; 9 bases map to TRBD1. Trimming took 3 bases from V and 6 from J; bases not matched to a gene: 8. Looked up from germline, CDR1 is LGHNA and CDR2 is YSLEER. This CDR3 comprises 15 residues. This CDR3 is CASSHTDRGRNGYTF. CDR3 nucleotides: TGCGCCAGCAGCCATACGGACAGGGGACGCAATGGCTACACCTTC.

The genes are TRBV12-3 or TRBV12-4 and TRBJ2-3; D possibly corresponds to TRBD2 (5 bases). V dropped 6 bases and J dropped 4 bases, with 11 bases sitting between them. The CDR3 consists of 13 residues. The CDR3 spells CASSLTGADTQYF. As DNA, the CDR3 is TGTGCCAGCAGCCTGACCGGGGCAGATACGCAGTATTTT.

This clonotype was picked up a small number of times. The CDR3 sequence: CASSLSSENWLAGTQYF. The DNA of the CDR3 is TGTGCCAGCAGTTTATCGTCGGAGAACTGGCTAGCGGGAACCCAGTACTTC. The chain employs TRBV27 and TRBJ2-5; 9 bases are a match to TRBD2. The ends lost 0 bases at V and 8 bases at J; junction bases unmatched: 13. The CDR3 extends over 17 amino acids. Germline lookup yields CDR1 MNHEY and CDR2 SMNVEV (reference sequence).

The CDR3 sequence: CSARRQAQETQYF. CDR3 DNA sequence: TGCAGTGCTAGACGGCAGGCTCAAGAGACCCAGTACTTC. V is TRBV20-1 and J is TRBJ2-5, with D hard to call. Trimming took off 2 bases at V and 2 bases at J, with 9 bases between the two ends. Germline lookup yields CDR1 DFQATT and CDR2 SNEGSKA (reference sequence). CDR3 size: 13 residues.

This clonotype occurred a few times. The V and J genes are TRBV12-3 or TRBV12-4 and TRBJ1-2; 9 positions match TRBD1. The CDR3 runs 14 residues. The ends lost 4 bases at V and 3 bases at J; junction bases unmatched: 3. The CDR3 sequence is CASSYRDRDYGYTF. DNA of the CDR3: TGTGCCAGCAGTTACCGGGACAGGGACTATGGCTACACCTTC.

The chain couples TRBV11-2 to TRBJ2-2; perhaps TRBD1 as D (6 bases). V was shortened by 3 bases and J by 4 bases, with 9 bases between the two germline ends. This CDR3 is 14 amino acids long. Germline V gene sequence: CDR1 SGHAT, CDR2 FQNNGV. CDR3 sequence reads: CASSFTGRTGELFF. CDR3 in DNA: TGTGCCAGCAGCTTCACAGGGCGCACCGGGGAGCTGTTTTTT.

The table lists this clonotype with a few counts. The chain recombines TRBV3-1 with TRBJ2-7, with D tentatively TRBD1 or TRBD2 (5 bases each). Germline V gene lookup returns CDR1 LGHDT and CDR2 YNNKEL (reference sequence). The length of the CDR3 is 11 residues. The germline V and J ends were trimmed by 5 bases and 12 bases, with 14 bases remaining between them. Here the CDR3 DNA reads TGTGCCAGCAGCGAGGGACCCGCGCTGTACTTC. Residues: CASSEGPALYF.

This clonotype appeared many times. The CDR3 protein is CASSLRQGDQPQHF. Written as DNA, the CDR3 is TGTGCCAGCAGCTTAAGACAGGGAGACCAGCCCCAGCATTTT. The chain has TRBV7-2 and TRBJ1-5, with TRBD1 identical over 7 bases. CDR3 length: 14 residues. Germline loops: CDR1 SGHTA, CDR2 FQGNSA. V shed 2 bases, J shed 7 bases, and the junction held 5 bases outside the gene matches.

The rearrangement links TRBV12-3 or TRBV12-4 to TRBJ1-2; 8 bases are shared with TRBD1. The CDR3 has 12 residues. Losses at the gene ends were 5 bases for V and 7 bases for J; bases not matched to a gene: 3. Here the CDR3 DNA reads TGTGCCAGCAGTCAGGGGGCCGTTGGCTACACCTTC. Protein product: CASSQGAVGYTF.

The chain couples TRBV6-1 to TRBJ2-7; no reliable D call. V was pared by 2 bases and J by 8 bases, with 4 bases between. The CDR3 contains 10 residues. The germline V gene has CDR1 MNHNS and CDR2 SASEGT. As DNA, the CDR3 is TGTGCCAGCAGTGAATTCAAGCAGTACTTC. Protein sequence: CASSEFKQYF.

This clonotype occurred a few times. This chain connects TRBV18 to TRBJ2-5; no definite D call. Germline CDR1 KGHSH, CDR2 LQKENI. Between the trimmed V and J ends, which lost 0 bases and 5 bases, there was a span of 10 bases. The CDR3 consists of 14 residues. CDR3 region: CASSPPERWETQYF. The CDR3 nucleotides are TGTGCCAGCTCACCACCGGAACGTTGGGAGACCCAGTACTTC.